This entry lists 13 T cell receptor beta chains sequenced from one sample in a study of blood T cell repertoires in COVID-19. Profiled with immunoSEQ multiplex PCR; TCRdb holds only in-frame clones, not every one. The repertoire holds approximately 89,000 clones, with about three quarters as singletons. Material for sequencing was peripheral blood. These TCRs come from a human donor in a cohort sampled during active COVID-19.

V and J are TRBV28 and TRBJ2-3, with 9 nucleotides matching TRBD2. With V trimmed by 2 bases and J by 5 bases, 5 bases remained unmatched. The germline V gene encodes CDR1 MDHEN and CDR2 SYDVKM. There are 15 residues in the CDR3. CDR3 DNA: TGTGCCAGCAGTTTAGGGACTAGCTCCGGAGATACGCAGTATTTT. It yields the protein CASSLGTSSGDTQYF. Full variable domain (rest looked up from reference TRBV28 and TRBJ2-3): DVKVTQSSRYLVKRTGEKVFLECVQDMDHENMFWYRQDPGLGLRLIYFSYDVKMKEKGDIPEGYSVSREKKERFSLILESASTNQTSMYLCASSLGTSSGDTQYFGPGTRLTVL.

The CDR3 region has the DNA TGCGCCAGCAACGGAGACTACTACGAGCAGTACTTC. Translated: CASNGDYYEQYF. This rearrangement joins TRBV5-1 to TRBJ2-7, with D tentatively TRBD2 (5 bases). The ends were cut back, 6 bases at V and 3 bases at J, with 10 bases in the middle. The germline CDR1 and CDR2 sequences are SGHRS and YFSETQ. This CDR3 contains 12 residues.

The V and J genes are TRBV28 and TRBJ2-3; 7 positions match TRBD1. The V gene's germline CDR1 is MDHEN and CDR2 SYDVKM. The V and J ends lost 7 bases and 1 base, in that order; junction bases with no gene match: 8. The CDR3 sequence is 15 residues long. The CDR3 DNA sequence: TGTGCCAGCACCCTTGGGACAGCTGGCACAGATACGCAGTATTTT. Translated: CASTLGTAGTDTQYF.

The gene calls are TRBV28 and TRBJ2-3; 9 positions agree with TRBD2. The V gene end was trimmed by 1 base and the J gene end by 7 bases; junction bases not matched to a gene: 12. The CDR3 runs 17 residues. Germline V CDR1 and CDR2: MDHEN, SYDVKM. The CDR3 sequence is CASSLSLRLAGMYTQYF. In DNA form, the CDR3 reads TGTGCCAGCAGTTTATCTTTGAGGCTAGCGGGAATGTATACGCAGTATTTT.

V usage is TRBV5-1 and J usage is TRBJ1-6, with no clear D. There are 15 residues in the CDR3. Trimming took off 1 base at V and 8 bases at J, with 13 bases between the two ends. Germline CDR1 reads SGHRS; CDR2 reads YFSETQ. CDR3 coding DNA: TGCGCCAGCAGCTTGATTCGGGGAGGTGATTCACCCCTCCACTTT. As protein: CASSLIRGGDSPLHF.

This chain joins TRBV7-2 and TRBJ2-1; D possibly corresponds to TRBD1 (6 bases). The V gene's germline CDR1 is SGHTA and CDR2 FQGNSA. V was trimmed by 5 bases and J by 5 bases, leaving 19 bases between them. This CDR3 spans 16 amino acids. CDR3 coding DNA: TGTGCCAGCAGCCCCCCCCGGACAGTTAATAACAATGAGCAGTTCTTC. Protein sequence: CASSPPRTVNNNEQFF.

The chain combines TRBV19 with TRBJ2-1; D may be TRBD2 (5 bases). Trimming shortened V by 4 bases and J by 3 bases, and 16 bases separated the two germline ends. Germline lookup yields CDR1 LNHDA and CDR2 SQIVND (reference sequence). The CDR3 covers 16 residues. CDR3 sequence (DNA): TGTGCCAGTAGTACCCGACTCACCGAGGGCTACAATGAGCAGTTCTTC. Protein: CASSTRLTEGYNEQFF.

Concerning this clone: The junction does not match germline at one end; this may be a read error. The CDR3 bases are TGTGCCAGCAGTCCCCATAGCTACGATGAGCAGTTCTTC. This sequence encodes CASSPHSYDEQFF. The rearrangement joins TRBV6-2 or TRBV6-3 to TRBJ2-1; the D is unclear. The germline CDR1 and CDR2 sequences are MNHEY and SVGEGT. The CDR3 contains 13 residues.

This chain joins TRBV6-2 or TRBV6-3 and TRBJ2-5; no clear D gene. The CDR3 is 14 amino acids. Germline V CDR1 and CDR2: MNHEY, SVGEGT. V was trimmed by 4 bases and J by 4 bases, leaving 13 bases between them. Here the CDR3 reads CASSWSQVGETQYF. The DNA for the CDR3 is TGTGCCAGCAGTTGGTCTCAGGTTGGAGAGACCCAGTACTTC.

The chain links TRBV4-3 to TRBJ2-1; 12 nucleotides line up with TRBD2. Looked up from germline, CDR1 is LGHNA and CDR2 is YSLEER. The junction had 9 bases not matched to a gene; V was cut back by 3 bases and J by 0 bases. The CDR3 has 19 amino acids. As DNA, the CDR3 is TGCGCCAGCAGCCAGGGGAGACTAGCGGGGGTCCCCTCCTACAATGAGCAGTTCTTC. Protein sequence: CASSQGRLAGVPSYNEQFF.

V and J are TRBV7-3 and TRBJ1-2, with 9 bases matching TRBD1. CDR1 is SGHTA, CDR2 FQGTGA, per germline. Trimming at V came to 1 base and at J to 7 bases, leaving 25 bases not matched to a gene. The CDR3 is made up of 21 amino acids. This CDR3 reads CASSLITGGEPPTREGRGYTF. In DNA, the CDR3 is TGTGCCAGCAGCTTAATTACAGGGGGCGAACCCCCAACTAGAGAAGGCCGTGGCTACACCTTC. The full variable domain, with the rest looked up from reference TRBV7-3 and TRBJ1-2, is GAGVSQTPSNKVTEKGKYVELRCDPISGHTALYWYRQSLGQGPEFLIYFQGTGAADDSGLPNDRFFAVRPEGSVSTLKIQRTERGDSAVYLCASSLITGGEPPTREGRGYTFGSGTRLTVV.

The rearrangement links TRBV10-3 to TRBJ2-7; D unclear. Germline CDR1 and CDR2: ENHRY and SYGVKD. Trimming left V 3 bases short and J 2 bases short, with 2 bases between. This CDR3 has 11 residues. CDR3 region: CAISDAYEQYF. The DNA for the CDR3 is TGTGCCATCAGTGACGCCTACGAGCAGTACTTC.

The chain uses TRBV7-8 and TRBJ1-3, with D unclear. Per germline, CDR1 SGHVS and CDR2 FQNEAQ. V lost 8 bases to trimming and J lost 0 bases, with 8 bases between them. The CDR3 consists of 13 residues. The CDR3 DNA is TGTGCCAGCGGCGGGAGCTCTGGAAACACCATATATTTT. Encoded protein: CASGGSSGNTIYF. Based on the CDR3 plus reference TRBV7-8 and TRBJ1-3, the full variable domain is GAGVSQSPRYKVAKRGQDVALRCDPISGHVSLFWYQQALGQGPEFLTYFQNEAQLDKSGLPSDRFFAERPEGSVSTLKIQRTQQEDSAVYLCASGGSSGNTIYFGEGSWLTVV.